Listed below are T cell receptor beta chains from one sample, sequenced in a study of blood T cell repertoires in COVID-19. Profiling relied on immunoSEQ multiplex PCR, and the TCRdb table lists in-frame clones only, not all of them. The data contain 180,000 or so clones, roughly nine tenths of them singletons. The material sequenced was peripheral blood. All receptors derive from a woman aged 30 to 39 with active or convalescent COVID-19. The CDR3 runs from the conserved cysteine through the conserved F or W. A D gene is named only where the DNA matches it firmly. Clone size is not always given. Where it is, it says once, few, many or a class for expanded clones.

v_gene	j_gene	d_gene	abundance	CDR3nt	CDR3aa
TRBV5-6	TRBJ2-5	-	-	TGTGCCAGCAGCTTGGGGGCGGGCGAAGAGACCCAGTACTTC	CASSLGAGEETQYF
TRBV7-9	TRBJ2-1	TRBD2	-	TGTGCCAGCAGCTTAGGTGCTAGCGGGAGGGAAAATGAGCAGTTCTTC	CASSLGASGRENEQFF
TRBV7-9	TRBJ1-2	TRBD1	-	TGTGCCAGCAGCAACCGGGACAGGGGGCGCGACGGCTACACCTTC	CASSNRDRGRDGYTF
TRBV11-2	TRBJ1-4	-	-	TGTGCCAGCAGCTTAGTGGTCGGGCAGGGAAGAGGAAAACTGTTTTTT	CASSLVVGQGRGKLFF
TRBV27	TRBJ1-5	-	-	TGTGCCAGCAGCACCTCAGGGTTGGGCCAGCCCCAGCATTTT	CASSTSGLGQPQHF
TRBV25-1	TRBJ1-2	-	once	TGTGCCAGCTACTCTGCCCACAGCGGCATTGACTATGGCTACACCTTC	CASYSAHSGIDYGYTF
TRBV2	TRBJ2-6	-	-	TGTGCCAGGGGGAGCTCTGGGGCCAACGTCCTGACTTTC	CARGSSGANVLTF
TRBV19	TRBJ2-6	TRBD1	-	TGTGCCAGTAGCCTAAACAGGGGCCCTTTGGATGGGGCCAACGTCCTGACTTTC	CASSLNRGPLDGANVLTF
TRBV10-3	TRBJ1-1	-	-	TGTGCCATCAGTGAGTCGGGGGGGGCGGCCACTGAAGCTTTCTTT	CAISESGGAATEAFF
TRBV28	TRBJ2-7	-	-	TGTGCCAGCAGTTTGGCATACGAGCAGTACTTC	CASSLAYEQYF
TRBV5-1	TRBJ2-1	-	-	TGCGCCAGCAGCTTACATAACAGGGAATCCTACAATGAGCAGTTCTTC	CASSLHNRESYNEQFF
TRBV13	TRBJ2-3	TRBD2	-	TGTGCCAGCAGCTTCGGGACTAGCGGGAGAACAGATACGCAGTATTTT	CASSFGTSGRTDTQYF
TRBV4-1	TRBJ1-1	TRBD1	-	TGCGCCAGCAGCGCACAAGGACAGGGCCCCAGGAGTGGTGAAGCTTTCTTT	CASSAQGQGPRSGEAFF
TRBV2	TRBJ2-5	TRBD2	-	TGTGCCTCCGGGAGGGCGGGAGTAGAGACCCAGTACTTC	CASGRAGVETQYF
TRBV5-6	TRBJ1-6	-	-	TGTGCCAGCATCGACTGGAAATCTGGGTATAATTCACCCCTCCACTTT	CASIDWKSGYNSPLHF
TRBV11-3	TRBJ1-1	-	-	TGTGCCAGCAGCCCCATGGGGGGGACTGAAGCTTTCTTT	CASSPMGGTEAFF
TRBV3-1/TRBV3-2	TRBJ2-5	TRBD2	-	TGTGCCAGCAGCCAAGTTCCAGGAGTACGCGGCGGGAGTAAAGTTCCAGAGACCCAGTACTTC	CASSQVPGVRGGSKVPETQYF
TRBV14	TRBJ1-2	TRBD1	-	TGTGCCAGCAGCCAAGACCCTGGACAGGGTAAGGGATACGGCTATGGCTACACCTTC	CASSQDPGQGKGYGYGYTF
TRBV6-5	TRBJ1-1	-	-	TGTGCCAGCCGTCGACAGAAGAACACTGAAGCTTTCTTT	CASRRQKNTEAFF
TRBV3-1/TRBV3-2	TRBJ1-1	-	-	TGTGCCAGCAGCCAAGATTCACGGAGGAACACTGAAGCTTTCTTT	CASSQDSRRNTEAFF
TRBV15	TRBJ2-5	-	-	TGTGCCACCAGCTCCCAGCGGCCCCACGGTGAGGAGACCCAGTACTTC	CATSSQRPHGEETQYF
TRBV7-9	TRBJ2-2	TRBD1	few	TGTGCCAGCAGCAGGACAGGGGACACCGGGGAGCTGTTTTTT	CASSRTGDTGELFF
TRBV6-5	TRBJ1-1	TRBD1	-	TGTGCCAGCAGTTTCCAAACGACAGGGCGGGCTGAAGCTTTCTTT	CASSFQTTGRAEAFF
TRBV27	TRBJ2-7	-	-	TGTGCCAGCAGTGGACTGAACCTTATGGCCTACGAGCAGTACTTC	CASSGLNLMAYEQYF
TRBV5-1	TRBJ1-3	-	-	TGCGCCAGCAGCTTGACACAGGTTACTGGAAACACCATATATTTT	CASSLTQVTGNTIYF
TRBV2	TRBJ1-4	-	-	TGTGCCAGCAGTGCCCAGGGTGCAACTAATGAAAAACTGTTTTTT	CASSAQGATNEKLFF
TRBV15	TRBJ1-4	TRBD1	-	TGTGCCACCAGCAGAGAGTTTCCCGGGACAGGGCTGTTTTTT	CATSREFPGTGLFF
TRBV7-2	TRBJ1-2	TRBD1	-	TGTGCCAGCAGCCACTACCCGGACAGGAATGGCTACACCTTC	CASSHYPDRNGYTF
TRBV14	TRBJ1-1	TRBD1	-	TGTGCCAGCAGCCAGCGGACAGGGGTCGGCACTGAAGCTTTCTTT	CASSQRTGVGTEAFF
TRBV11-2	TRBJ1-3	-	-	TGTGCCAGCAGCTTATTAGCAGGGGCCTCTGGAAACACCATATATTTT	CASSLLAGASGNTIYF
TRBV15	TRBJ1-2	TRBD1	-	TGTGCCACCAGCAAGGACAGGGGGAACTATGGCTACACCTTC	CATSKDRGNYGYTF
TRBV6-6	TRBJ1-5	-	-	TGTGCCAGCAGTTACTCGGGGCCCGGTCAGCCCCAGCATTTT	CASSYSGPGQPQHF
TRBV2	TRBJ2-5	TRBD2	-	TGTGCCAGCTCGTGGACTAGACAAGAGACCCAGTACTTC	CASSWTRQETQYF
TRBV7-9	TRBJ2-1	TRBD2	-	TGTGCCAGCAGCTTAGTCTCTAGCGGGGGGAGGAGCTCCTACAATGAGCAGTTCTTC	CASSLVSSGGRSSYNEQFF
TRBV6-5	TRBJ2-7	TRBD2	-	TGTGCCAGCAGGCGGGCGGGGGGCCCGTACGAGCAGTACTTC	CASRRAGGPYEQYF
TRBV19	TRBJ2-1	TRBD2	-	TGTGCCAGTAGTATCCGCGGACTAGCGGGAGGGCTTACGTACAATGAGCAGTTCTTC	CASSIRGLAGGLTYNEQFF
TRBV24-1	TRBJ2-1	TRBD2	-	TGTGCCACCAGTGACGTGACTAGCGGGAGGGACAATGAGCAGTTCTTC	CATSDVTSGRDNEQFF
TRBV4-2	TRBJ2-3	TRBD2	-	TGTGCCAGCAGCCCTACCTTAGCGGGGGGCCTTTATGCGCAGTATTTT	CASSPTLAGGLYAQYF
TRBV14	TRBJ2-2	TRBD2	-	TGTGCCAGCAGCCATCCCTTGAGCGGGAGTTGGAACACCGGGGAGCTGTTTTTT	CASSHPLSGSWNTGELFF
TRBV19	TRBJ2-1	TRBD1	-	TGTGCCGCGGGACAGGGGGCGCGCAATGAGCAGTTCTTC	CAAGQGARNEQFF
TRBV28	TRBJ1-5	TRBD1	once	TGTGCCAGCAGTTTAGATACAGGGGCTAGCAATCAGCCCCAGCATTTT	CASSLDTGASNQPQHF
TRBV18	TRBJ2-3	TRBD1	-	TGTGCCAGCTCACCAGGTCCCGGACAGGGGACAGATACGCAGTATTTT	CASSPGPGQGTDTQYF
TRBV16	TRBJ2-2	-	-	TGTGCCAGCAGCCCCCTCCCGAACACCGGGGAGCTGTTTTTT	CASSPLPNTGELFF
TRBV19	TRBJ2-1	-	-	TGTGCCAGTAGTATAGACCAGGGCCTTTCCTACAATGAGCAGTTCTTC	CASSIDQGLSYNEQFF
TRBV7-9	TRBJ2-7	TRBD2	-	TGTGCCAGCAGGTTAAAGTGGACTAGCGGGGCTATTAGCTCCTACGAGCAGTACTTC	CASRLKWTSGAISSYEQYF
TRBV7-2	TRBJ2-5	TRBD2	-	TGTGCCAGCAGTCCCACGTTGGGGGACTATCCTCGGGAGACCCAGTACTTC	CASSPTLGDYPRETQYF
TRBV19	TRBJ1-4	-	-	TGTGCCAGTAGTCTCGCTGGGGCGAGTGAAAAACTGTTTTTT	CASSLAGASEKLFF
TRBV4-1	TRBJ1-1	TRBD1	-	TGCGCCAGCAGCCATTTCGGAGTGACAGGGTGGACTGAAGCTTTCTTT	CASSHFGVTGWTEAFF
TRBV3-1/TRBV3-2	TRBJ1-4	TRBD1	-	TGTGCCAGCAGCCAAGATTTTCCAGGGGGCGCGGTATGGGAAAAACTGTTTTTT	CASSQDFPGGAVWEKLFF
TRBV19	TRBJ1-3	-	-	TGTGCCAGTAGTGCTACGGGTGGATCTGGAAACACCATATATTTT	CASSATGGSGNTIYF
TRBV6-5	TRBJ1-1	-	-	TGTGCCAGCACTGGGGCGGGGGCAGGGTACACTGAAGCTTTCTTT	CASTGAGAGYTEAFF
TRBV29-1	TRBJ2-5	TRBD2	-	TGCAGCGTTGAAATTGATCGGGAGGACCAAGAGACCCAGTACTTC	CSVEIDREDQETQYF
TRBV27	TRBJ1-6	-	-	TGTGCCAGCAGTTTCACAGGAGACTATAATTCACCCCTCCACTTT	CASSFTGDYNSPLHF
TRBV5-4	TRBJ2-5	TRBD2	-	TGTGCCAGCAGCACCGGACTAGCGGGAGGTGAGACCCAGTACTTC	CASSTGLAGGETQYF
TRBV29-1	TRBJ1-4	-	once	TGCAGCGTTGTAGGGCAGGGGAAGAGAAAAACTGTTTTT	CSVVGQGKRKTVF
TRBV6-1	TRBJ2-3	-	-	TGTGCCAGCAGTGACCTGGGGGCGTTCAGGTCCGCGCAGTATTTT	CASSDLGAFRSAQYF
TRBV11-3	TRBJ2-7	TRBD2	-	TGTGCCAGCAGCTTAGACCCCTGGCTAGCGGGAGAACGGCTTTTCTACGAGCAGTACTTC	CASSLDPWLAGERLFYEQYF